The rows below give T cell receptor beta chains drawn from one sample of a study of T cell responses to AZD1222 COVID-19 vaccine. Profiled with immunoSEQ multiplex PCR; TCRdb holds only in-frame clones, not every one. The table has 55,000 to 60,000 clones, approximately 85% seen once. The specimen comprised peripheral blood, sampled on day 0 of MenACWY control vaccination. The receptor source for this set is an adult in good health. Both conserved end residues are part of each CDR3. A D gene is named only where the DNA matches it firmly. Some rows have no size entry. The others give once, few or many, or a class for an expanded clone.

J | D | V | size | DNA | CDR3
TRBJ1-6 | NA | TRBV27 | few | TGTGCCAGCAGTTTAGAACGGAATAATTCACCCCTCCACTTT | CASSLERNNSPLHF
TRBJ2-2 | TRBD2 | TRBV4-3 | few | TGCGCCAGCAGCCAAGCCCTAGGACTAGTCGGCACCGGGGAGCTGTTTTTT | CASSQALGLVGTGELFF
TRBJ2-1 | TRBD2 | TRBV7-9 | NA | TGTGCCAGCAGCAAACCTAGCGGGAGTAACAATGAGCAGTTCTTC | CASSKPSGSNNEQFF
TRBJ2-5 | NA | TRBV7-8 | NA | TGTGCCAGCAGCTCATCGGGGGCGGAGACCCAGTACTTC | CASSSSGAETQYF
TRBJ2-1 | TRBD2 | TRBV19 | NA | TGTGCCAGGCCCGAGGGGACTAGCGGGAGGGTTCCATCTTCATACTACAATGAGCAGTTCTTC | CARPEGTSGRVPSSYYNEQFF
TRBJ2-7 | NA | TRBV7-8 | NA | TGTGCCAGCAGCCTCACAGGTTACGAGCAGTACTTC | CASSLTGYEQYF
TRBJ2-5 | NA | TRBV5-1 | NA | TGCGCCAGCAGCTTGACAGGGGGGGTCAGTAAAGGGGAGACCCAGTACTTC | CASSLTGGVSKGETQYF
TRBJ1-1 | NA | TRBV7-9 | NA | TGTGCCAGCAGGTCGGGCCTGGGATTTAACACTGAAGCTTTCTTT | CASRSGLGFNTEAFF
TRBJ1-3 | NA | TRBV6-5 | NA | TGTGCCATCAGACCCTCAGGGGCTGGAAACACCATATATTTT | CAIRPSGAGNTIYF
TRBJ2-2 | TRBD2 | TRBV6-2/TRBV6-3 | NA | TGTGCCAGCAGTTTTACGACTAGCGATAGCGGGGAGCTGTTTTTT | CASSFTTSDSGELFF
TRBJ2-5 | NA | TRBV9 | NA | TGTGCCAGCAGCGTGAAGCGGGACCAAGAGACCCAGTACTTC | CASSVKRDQETQYF
TRBJ2-5 | TRBD1 | TRBV2 | NA | TGTGCCATCCGATTTTACGACAGGGAAGAGACCCAGTACTTC | CAIRFYDREETQYF
TRBJ2-5 | NA | TRBV10-3 | NA | TGTGCCATCAGCGATGGACCTCAAGAGACCCAGTACTTC | CAISDGPQETQYF
TRBJ1-2 | NA | TRBV30 | NA | TGTGCCTGGAGAAGGCAGGGGACTAACTATGGCTACACCTTC | CAWRRQGTNYGYTF
TRBJ2-7 | NA | TRBV28 | NA | TGTGCCAGCAGTTTGGCAGGTGCTAGCGAGCAGTACTTC | CASSLAGASEQYF
TRBJ2-7 | NA | TRBV29-1 | few | TGCAGCGTTAAAGACGGGACCCGCGAGCAGTACTTC | CSVKDGTREQYF
TRBJ1-6 | TRBD1 | TRBV11-2 | once | TGTGCCAGCAGCCGGGACAGGGCAGATTCACCCCTCCACTTT | CASSRDRADSPLHF
TRBJ1-1 | NA | TRBV19 | NA | TGTGCCAGTAGAGAGCTATCTGAAGCTTTCTTT | CASRELSEAFF
TRBJ1-1 | NA | TRBV28 | NA | TGTGCCATCTCCTCGGGAGGGGGGGCAACTGAAGCTTTCTTT | CAISSGGGATEAFF
TRBJ2-3 | TRBD1 | TRBV7-9 | NA | TGTGCCAGCAGCGCAACCGGGACAGGGGTTCGCACAGATACGCAGTATTTT | CASSATGTGVRTDTQYF
TRBJ2-1 | TRBD1 | TRBV28 | NA | TGTGCCAGCAGTTTCTCCGGGACAGAAGGGTACAATGAGCAGTTCTTC | CASSFSGTEGYNEQFF
TRBJ1-4 | TRBD1 | TRBV6-5 | NA | TGTGCCAGCAGTTATCAAGGGGGCAGAACTAATGAAAAACTGTTTTTT | CASSYQGGRTNEKLFF